This passage covers 13 T cell receptor beta chains from one sample sequenced in a study of T-cell memory formation after mild COVID-19 (dated by TCRdb to 2020 to 2022). Library preparation employed 5' RACE. Sequenced using an Illumina NovaSeq 6000. TCRdb reprocessing: public reads trimmed at Q25 with fastp, clones called with MiXCR, in-frame beta chains kept. Rows with one shared CDR3 protein collapse into an entry with the most common genes and DNA. The sample table records hundreds of thousands of distinct CDR3 sequences; 18% of these occur just once. The ten largest clones add up to around 12% of the sample. The sequenced sample consisted of PBMCs or a T cell subset sorted from them (not recorded which). The receptors stem from an adult woman who had mild COVID-19 (a few samples of this study predate the infection). The sample titles of this study are shuffled in the database, so cell type and time point are left out; the donor was told from shared clones.

CDR3 loop: CASSPGDRVVEQYF. In DNA, the CDR3 is TGTGCCAGCAGCCCGGGGGACAGGGTCGTCGAGCAGTACTTC. This chain links TRBV9 with TRBJ2-7, with 9 bases fitting TRBD1. The ends lost 4 bases at V and 6 bases at J; junction bases unmatched: 8. Germline lookup yields CDR1 SGDLS and CDR2 YYNGEE. The CDR3 runs to 14 residues.

This clonotype was picked up a small number of times. The gene calls are TRBV2 and TRBJ2-3; 12 bases match TRBD2. Germline V lookup: CDR1 SNHLY, CDR2 FYNNEI. The CDR3 runs to 18 residues. V lost 5 bases, J lost 4 bases, and 13 bases stayed unmatched. CDR3 sequence: CASSPGTSGLAPPDTQYF. The CDR3 region has the DNA TGTGCCAGCAGTCCCGGGACTAGCGGGTTGGCCCCCCCAGATACGCAGTATTTT.

This clonotype showed up just a few times. The chain carries TRBV9 and TRBJ2-3, with D perhaps TRBD1 (5 bases). The germline gives CDR1 SGDLS, CDR2 YYNGEE. Trimming stripped 3 bases from V and 0 bases from J, with 14 bases between. This CDR3 is 16 amino acids long. CDR3 region: CASSGETGSSTDTQYF. The CDR3 region has the DNA TGTGCCAGCAGCGGTGAAACAGGATCAAGCACAGATACGCAGTATTTT.

This clonotype was seen a handful of times. The rearrangement uses TRBV12-3 or TRBV12-4 and TRBJ2-7; D might be TRBD1 (5 bases). The CDR3 sequence is 13 residues long. V was shortened by 1 base and J by 4 bases, with 8 bases between the two germline ends. The DNA for the CDR3 is TGTGCCAGCAGTTTAGTGGGGCAGTACGAGCAGTACTTC. Its translation is CASSLVGQYEQYF.

This clonotype showed up many times. The J gene is TRBJ1-2, the V gene TRBV20-1; no reliable D call. V shed 0 bases and J shed 7 bases, with 27 bases lying between them. In germline, CDR1 is DFQATT, CDR2 SNEGSKA (reference sequence). The CDR3 length is 18 residues. This CDR3 is CSARDEPYLGNRFGGYTF. CDR3 in DNA: TGCAGTGCTAGAGATGAACCCTATCTGGGAAATAGATTCGGTGGCTACACCTTC.

This clonotype came up many times. The V gene is TRBV10-3, the J gene TRBJ1-1; D is ambiguous. The germline CDR1 and CDR2 sequences are ENHRY and SYGVKD. V gave up 2 bases and J gave up 0 bases, with 7 bases separating them. CDR3 size: 14 residues. The CDR3, as DNA: TGTGCCATCAGTGAGGGAGCTTTGAACACTGAAGCTTTCTTT. It encodes CAISEGALNTEAFF.

This clonotype was detected a few times. The CDR3 reads CASSQDSGRNTGELFF. DNA for the CDR3: TGTGCCAGCAGCCAAGATTCAGGACGGAACACCGGGGAGCTGTTTTTT. This chain connects TRBV4-2 to TRBJ2-2; no clear D gene. Germline loops: CDR1 LGHNA, CDR2 YNFKEQ. The CDR3 covers 16 residues. Trimming took off 0 bases at V and 1 base at J, with 9 bases between the two ends.

The chain employs TRBV11-3 and TRBJ2-3; unclear D gene. V dropped 5 bases and J dropped 5 bases, with 8 bases sitting between them. The CDR3 runs 12 residues. Germline CDR1 reads SGHNT; CDR2 reads YENEEA. For the CDR3, the DNA is TGTGCCAGCAGCCTCCACCAAGATACGCAGTATTTT. Amino acid sequence: CASSLHQDTQYF.

The gene calls are TRBV18 and TRBJ2-6; maybe TRBD1 (5 bases). The V and J ends lost 3 bases and 0 bases respectively, with 9 bases between them. This CDR3 has 16 amino acids. The germline V gene has CDR1 KGHSH and CDR2 LQKENI. The CDR3 region is CASSPLDSSGANVLTF. In DNA form, the CDR3 reads TGTGCCAGCTCACCTCTCGACAGCTCTGGGGCCAACGTCCTGACTTTC.

The sample holds a few counts of this clonotype. The gene calls are TRBV5-6 and TRBJ2-7, with TRBD1 matching over 8 bases. From germline, CDR1 is SGHDT and CDR2 YYEEEE. This CDR3 region has 14 residues. V shed 3 bases and J 5 bases; nucleotides not matched to a gene: 7. The CDR3 loop reads CASSSGQGMNEQYF. CDR3 nucleotide sequence: TGTGCCAGCAGCTCCGGACAGGGCATGAACGAGCAGTACTTC.

V and J are TRBV20-1 and TRBJ2-7; no clear D gene. The CDR3 is made up of 13 amino acids. V dropped 1 base and J dropped 0 bases, with 7 bases sitting between them. Germline V gene lookup returns CDR1 DFQATT and CDR2 SNEGSKA (reference sequence). CDR3 sequence: CSARVGYSYEQYF. DNA of the CDR3: TGCAGTGCTAGAGTGGGGTACTCCTACGAGCAGTACTTC.

This clonotype was found once. The chain employs TRBV20-1 and TRBJ2-5, with TRBD1 matching over 11 bases. From germline, CDR1 is DFQATT and CDR2 SNEGSKA (reference sequence). The CDR3 is 16 amino acids. J lost 2 bases, V lost 1 base, and 6 bases had no gene match. The CDR3 reads CSARAGTGGVQETQYF. The CDR3 region has the DNA TGCAGTGCTAGAGCCGGGACAGGGGGGGTTCAAGAGACCCAGTACTTC.

This sequence joins TRBV7-9 and TRBJ2-7; D gene unclear. With 8 bases removed from V and 3 bases from J, the gap between germline ends came to 20 bases. The CDR3 loop spans 15 amino acids. Germline values: CDR1 SEHNR, CDR2 FQNEAQ (reference sequence). The chain's CDR3 is CASPGSSLTLYEQYF. CDR3 in DNA: TGTGCCAGCCCAGGTAGTTCATTAACTCTCTACGAGCAGTACTTC.